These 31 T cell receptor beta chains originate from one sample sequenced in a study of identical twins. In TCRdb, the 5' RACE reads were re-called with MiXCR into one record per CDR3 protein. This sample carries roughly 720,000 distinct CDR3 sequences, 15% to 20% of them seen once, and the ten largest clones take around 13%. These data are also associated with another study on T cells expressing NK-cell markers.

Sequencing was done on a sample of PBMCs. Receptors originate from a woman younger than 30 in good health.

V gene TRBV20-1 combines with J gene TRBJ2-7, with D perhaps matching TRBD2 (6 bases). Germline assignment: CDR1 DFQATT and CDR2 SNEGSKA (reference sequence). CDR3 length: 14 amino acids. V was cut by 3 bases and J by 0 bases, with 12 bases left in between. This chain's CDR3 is CSASSGLSSYEQYF. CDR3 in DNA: TGCAGTGCTAGTTCGGGACTCTCCTCCTACGAGCAGTACTTC.

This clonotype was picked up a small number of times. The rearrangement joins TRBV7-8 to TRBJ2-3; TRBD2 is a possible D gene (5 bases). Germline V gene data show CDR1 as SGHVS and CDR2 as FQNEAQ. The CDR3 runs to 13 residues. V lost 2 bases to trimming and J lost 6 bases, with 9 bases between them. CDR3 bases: TGTGCCAGCAGCTTACCGGGGAAGGATACGCAGTATTTT. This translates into CASSLPGKDTQYF.

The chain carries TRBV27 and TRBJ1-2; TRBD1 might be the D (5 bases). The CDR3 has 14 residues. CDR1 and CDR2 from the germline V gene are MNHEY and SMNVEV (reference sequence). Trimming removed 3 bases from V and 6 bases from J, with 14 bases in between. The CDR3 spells CASSFQGWGNGYTF. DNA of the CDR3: TGTGCCAGCAGTTTCCAGGGTTGGGGGAATGGCTACACCTTC.

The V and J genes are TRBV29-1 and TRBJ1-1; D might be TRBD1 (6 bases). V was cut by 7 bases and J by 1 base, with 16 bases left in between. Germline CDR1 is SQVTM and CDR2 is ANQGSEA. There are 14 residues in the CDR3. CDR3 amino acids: CSARPWGQNTEAFF. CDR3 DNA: TGCAGCGCCCGCCCCTGGGGGCAGAACACTGAAGCTTTCTTT.

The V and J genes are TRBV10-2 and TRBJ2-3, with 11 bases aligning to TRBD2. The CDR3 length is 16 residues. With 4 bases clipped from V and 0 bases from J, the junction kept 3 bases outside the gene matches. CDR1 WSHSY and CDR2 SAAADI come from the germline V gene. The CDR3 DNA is TGCGCCAGCAGTGCGACTAGCGGGGTTAGCACAGATACGCAGTATTTT. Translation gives CASSATSGVSTDTQYF.

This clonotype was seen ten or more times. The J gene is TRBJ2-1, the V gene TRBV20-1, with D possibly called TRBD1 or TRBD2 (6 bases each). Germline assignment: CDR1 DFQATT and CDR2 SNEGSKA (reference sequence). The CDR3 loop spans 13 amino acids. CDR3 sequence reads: CSSLAGQYNEQFF. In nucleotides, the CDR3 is TGCAGCTCTCTGGCGGGACAATACAATGAGCAGTTCTTC.

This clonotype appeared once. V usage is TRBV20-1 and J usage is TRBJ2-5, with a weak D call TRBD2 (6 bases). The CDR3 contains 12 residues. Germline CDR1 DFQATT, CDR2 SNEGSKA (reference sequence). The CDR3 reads CSWSKEGETQYF. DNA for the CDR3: TGCAGCTGGTCAAAGGAGGGGGAGACCCAGTACTTC.

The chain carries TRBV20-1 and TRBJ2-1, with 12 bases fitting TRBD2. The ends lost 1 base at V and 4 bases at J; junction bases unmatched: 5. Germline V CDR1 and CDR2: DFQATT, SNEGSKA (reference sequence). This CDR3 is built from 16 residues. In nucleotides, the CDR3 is TGCAGTGCTAGAGTGACTAGCGGGAGAGGGTACAATGAGCAGTTCTTC. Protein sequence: CSARVTSGRGYNEQFF.

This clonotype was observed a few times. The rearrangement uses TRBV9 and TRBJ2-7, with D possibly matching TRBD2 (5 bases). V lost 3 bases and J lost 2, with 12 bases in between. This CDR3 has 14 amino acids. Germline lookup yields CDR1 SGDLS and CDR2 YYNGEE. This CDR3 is CASSARDRAYEQYF. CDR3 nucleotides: TGTGCCAGCAGCGCCCGGGATAGAGCCTACGAGCAGTACTTC.

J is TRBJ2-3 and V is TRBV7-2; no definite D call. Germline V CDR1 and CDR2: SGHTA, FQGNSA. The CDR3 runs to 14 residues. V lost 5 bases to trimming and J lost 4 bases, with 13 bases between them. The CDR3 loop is CASSAGLTADTQYF. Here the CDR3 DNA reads TGTGCCAGCAGCGCCGGTCTGACGGCAGATACGCAGTATTTT.

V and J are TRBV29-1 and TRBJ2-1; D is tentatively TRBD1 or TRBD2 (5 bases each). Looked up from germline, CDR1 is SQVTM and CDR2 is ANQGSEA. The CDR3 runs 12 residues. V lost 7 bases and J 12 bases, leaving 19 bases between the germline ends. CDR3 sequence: CSASSRDDGQFF. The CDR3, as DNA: TGCAGCGCCTCGTCCCGGGACGACGGGCAGTTCTTC.

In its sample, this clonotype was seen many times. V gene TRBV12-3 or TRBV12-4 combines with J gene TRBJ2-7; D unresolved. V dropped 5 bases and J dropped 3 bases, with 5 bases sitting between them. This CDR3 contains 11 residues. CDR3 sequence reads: CASSGRYEQYF. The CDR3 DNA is TGTGCCAGCAGTGGCCGCTACGAGCAGTACTTC.

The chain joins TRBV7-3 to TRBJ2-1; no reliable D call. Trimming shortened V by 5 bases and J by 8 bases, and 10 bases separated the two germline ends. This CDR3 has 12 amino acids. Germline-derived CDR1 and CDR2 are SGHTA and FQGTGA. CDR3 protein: CASSLNGDEQFF. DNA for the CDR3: TGTGCCAGCAGCCTGAATGGCGATGAGCAGTTCTTC.

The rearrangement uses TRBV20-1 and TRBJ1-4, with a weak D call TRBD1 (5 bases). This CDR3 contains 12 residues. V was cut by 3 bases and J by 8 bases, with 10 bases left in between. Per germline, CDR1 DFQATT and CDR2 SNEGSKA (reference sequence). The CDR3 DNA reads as TGCAGTGCTAGGGCTAACAGGGAAAAACTGTTTTTT. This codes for CSARANREKLFF.

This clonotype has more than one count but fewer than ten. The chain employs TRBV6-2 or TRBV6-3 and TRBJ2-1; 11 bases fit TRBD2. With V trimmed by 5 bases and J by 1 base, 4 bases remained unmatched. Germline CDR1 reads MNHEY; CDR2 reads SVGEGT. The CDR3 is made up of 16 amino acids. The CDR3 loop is CASSIGLAGSYNEQFF. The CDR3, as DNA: TGTGCCAGCAGTATCGGACTAGCGGGTTCCTACAATGAGCAGTTCTTC.

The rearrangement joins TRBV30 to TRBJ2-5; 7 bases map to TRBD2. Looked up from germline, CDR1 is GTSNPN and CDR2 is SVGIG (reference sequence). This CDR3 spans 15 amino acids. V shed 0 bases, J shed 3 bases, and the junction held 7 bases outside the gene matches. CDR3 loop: CAWSVGLADKETQYF. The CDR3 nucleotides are TGTGCCTGGAGTGTAGGGCTAGCGGATAAAGAGACCCAGTACTTC.

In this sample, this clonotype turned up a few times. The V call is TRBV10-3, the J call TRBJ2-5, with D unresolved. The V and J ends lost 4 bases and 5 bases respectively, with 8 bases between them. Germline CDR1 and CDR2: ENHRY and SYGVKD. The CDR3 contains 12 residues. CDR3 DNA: TGTGCCATCAGTGGACACGGGGAGACCCAGTACTTC. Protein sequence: CAISGHGETQYF.

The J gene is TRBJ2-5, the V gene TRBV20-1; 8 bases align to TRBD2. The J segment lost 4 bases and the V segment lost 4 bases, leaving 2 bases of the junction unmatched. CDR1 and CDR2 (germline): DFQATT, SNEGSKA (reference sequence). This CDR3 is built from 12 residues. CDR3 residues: CSATGLAETQYF. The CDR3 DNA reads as TGCAGTGCTACTGGACTAGCAGAGACCCAGTACTTC.

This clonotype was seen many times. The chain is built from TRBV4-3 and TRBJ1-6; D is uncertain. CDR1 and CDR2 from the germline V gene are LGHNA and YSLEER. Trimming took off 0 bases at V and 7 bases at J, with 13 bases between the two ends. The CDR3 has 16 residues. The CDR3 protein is CASSQDFYEENSPLHF. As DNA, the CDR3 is TGCGCCAGCAGCCAAGATTTTTACGAGGAAAATTCACCCCTCCACTTT.

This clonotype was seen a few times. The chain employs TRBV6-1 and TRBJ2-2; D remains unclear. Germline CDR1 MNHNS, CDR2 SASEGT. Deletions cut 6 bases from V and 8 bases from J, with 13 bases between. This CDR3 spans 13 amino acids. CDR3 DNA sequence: TGTGCCAGCAGGAGAACGGGTTCTGGGGAGCTGTTTTTT. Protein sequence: CASRRTGSGELFF.

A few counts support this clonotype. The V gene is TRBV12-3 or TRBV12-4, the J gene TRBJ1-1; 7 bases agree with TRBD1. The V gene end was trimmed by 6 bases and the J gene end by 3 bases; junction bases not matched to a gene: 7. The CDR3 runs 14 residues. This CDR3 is CASRHRTGDTEAFF. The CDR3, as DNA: TGTGCCAGCAGGCACCGGACAGGAGACACTGAAGCTTTCTTT.

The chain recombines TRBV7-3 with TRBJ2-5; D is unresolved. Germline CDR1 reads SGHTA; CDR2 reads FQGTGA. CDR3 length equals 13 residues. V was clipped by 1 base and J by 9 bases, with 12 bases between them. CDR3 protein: CASSLIPIGAQYF. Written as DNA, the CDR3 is TGTGCCAGCAGCTTAATACCTATTGGTGCCCAGTACTTC.

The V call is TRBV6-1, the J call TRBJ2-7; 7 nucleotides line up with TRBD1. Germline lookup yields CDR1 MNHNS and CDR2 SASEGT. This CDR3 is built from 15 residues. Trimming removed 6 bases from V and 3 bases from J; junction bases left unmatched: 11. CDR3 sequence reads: CASSTGTANLYEQYF. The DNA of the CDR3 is TGTGCCAGCAGCACCGGGACAGCAAATCTCTACGAGCAGTACTTC.

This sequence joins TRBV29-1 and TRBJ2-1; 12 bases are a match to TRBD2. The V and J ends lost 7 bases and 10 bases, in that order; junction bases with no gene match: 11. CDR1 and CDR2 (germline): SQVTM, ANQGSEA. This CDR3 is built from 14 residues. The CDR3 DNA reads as TGCAGCGCCCTAATAGGGGGGACTAGCGGGGAGCAGTTCTTC. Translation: CSALIGGTSGEQFF.

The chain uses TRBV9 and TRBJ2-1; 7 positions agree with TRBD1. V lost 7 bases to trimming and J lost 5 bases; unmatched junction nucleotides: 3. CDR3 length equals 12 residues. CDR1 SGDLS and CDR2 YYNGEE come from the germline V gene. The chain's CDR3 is CASGQGDNEQFF. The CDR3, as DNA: TGTGCCAGCGGCCAGGGGGACAATGAGCAGTTCTTC. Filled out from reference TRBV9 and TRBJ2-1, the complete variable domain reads DSGVTQTPKHLITATGQRVTLRCSPRSGDLSVYWYQQSLDQGLQFLIQYYNGEERAKGNILERFSAQQFPDLHSELNLSSLELGDSALYFCASGQGDNEQFFGPGTRLTVL.

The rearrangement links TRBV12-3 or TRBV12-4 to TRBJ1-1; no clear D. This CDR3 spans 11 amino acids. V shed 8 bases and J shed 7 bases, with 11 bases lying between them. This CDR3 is CASSTNLEAFF. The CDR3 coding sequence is TGTGCCAGCTCGACGAACCTTGAAGCTTTCTTT.

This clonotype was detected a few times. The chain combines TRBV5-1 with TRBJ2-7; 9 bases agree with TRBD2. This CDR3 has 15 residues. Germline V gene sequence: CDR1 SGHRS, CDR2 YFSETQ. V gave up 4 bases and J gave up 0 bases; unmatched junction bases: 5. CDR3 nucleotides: TGCGCCAGCAGCAAGCTAGCGGGAAGCTCCTACGAGCAGTACTTC. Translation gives CASSKLAGSSYEQYF.

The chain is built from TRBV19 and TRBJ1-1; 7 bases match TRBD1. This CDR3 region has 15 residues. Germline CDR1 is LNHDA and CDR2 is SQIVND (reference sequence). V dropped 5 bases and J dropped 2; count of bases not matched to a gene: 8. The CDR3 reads CASSQPGTVNTEAFF. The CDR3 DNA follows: TGTGCCAGTAGTCAGCCTGGGACAGTTAACACTGAAGCTTTCTTT.

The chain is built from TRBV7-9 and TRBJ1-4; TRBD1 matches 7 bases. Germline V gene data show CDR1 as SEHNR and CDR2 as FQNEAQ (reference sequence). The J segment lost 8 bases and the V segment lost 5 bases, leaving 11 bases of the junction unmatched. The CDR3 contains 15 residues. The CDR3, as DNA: TGTGCCAGCAGCCCCAGACAGGGTGAGGTCGAAAAACTGTTTTTT. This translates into CASSPRQGEVEKLFF.

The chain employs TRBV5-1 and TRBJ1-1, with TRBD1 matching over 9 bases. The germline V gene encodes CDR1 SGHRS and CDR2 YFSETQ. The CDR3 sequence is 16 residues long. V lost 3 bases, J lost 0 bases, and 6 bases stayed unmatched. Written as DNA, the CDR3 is TGCGCCAGCAGCTCGGGACAGGGAGGAATGAACACTGAAGCTTTCTTT. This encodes CASSSGQGGMNTEAFF. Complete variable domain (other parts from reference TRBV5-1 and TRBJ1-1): KAGVTQTPRYLIKTRGQQVTLSCSPISGHRSVSWYQQTPGQGLQFLFEYFSETQRNKGNFPGRFSGRQFSNSRSEMNVSTLELGDSALYLCASSSGQGGMNTEAFFGQGTRLTVV.

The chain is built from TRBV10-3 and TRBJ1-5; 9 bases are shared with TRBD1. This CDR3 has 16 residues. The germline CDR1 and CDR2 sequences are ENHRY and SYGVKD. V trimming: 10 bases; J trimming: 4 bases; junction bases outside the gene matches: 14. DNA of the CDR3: TGTGCCACCTCTTACGGGACAGGGCGAGGAAATCAGCCCCAGCATTTT. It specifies CATSYGTGRGNQPQHF.